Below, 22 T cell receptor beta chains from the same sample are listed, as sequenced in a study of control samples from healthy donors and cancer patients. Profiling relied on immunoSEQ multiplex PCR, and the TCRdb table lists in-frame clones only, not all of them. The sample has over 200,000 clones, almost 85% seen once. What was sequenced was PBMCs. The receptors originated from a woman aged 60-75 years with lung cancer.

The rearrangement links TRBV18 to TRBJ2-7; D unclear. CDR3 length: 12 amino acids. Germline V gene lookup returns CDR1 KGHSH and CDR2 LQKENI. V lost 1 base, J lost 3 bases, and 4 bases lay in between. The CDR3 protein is CASSPQNYEQYF. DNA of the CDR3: TGTGCCAGCTCACCACAGAACTACGAGCAGTACTTC.

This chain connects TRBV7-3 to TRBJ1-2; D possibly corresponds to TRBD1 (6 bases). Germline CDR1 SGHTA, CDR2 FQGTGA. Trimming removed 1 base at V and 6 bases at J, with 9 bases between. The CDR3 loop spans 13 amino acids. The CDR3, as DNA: TGTGCCAGCAGCTTAAACAGGGTAGATGGCTACACCTTC. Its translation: CASSLNRVDGYTF.

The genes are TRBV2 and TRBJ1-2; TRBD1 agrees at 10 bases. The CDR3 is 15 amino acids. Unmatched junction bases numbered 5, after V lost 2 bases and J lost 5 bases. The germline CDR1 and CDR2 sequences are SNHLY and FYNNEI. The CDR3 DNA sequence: TGTGCCAGCAGTGAAAGGGGACAGGGGCTTTATGGCTACACCTTC. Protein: CASSERGQGLYGYTF.

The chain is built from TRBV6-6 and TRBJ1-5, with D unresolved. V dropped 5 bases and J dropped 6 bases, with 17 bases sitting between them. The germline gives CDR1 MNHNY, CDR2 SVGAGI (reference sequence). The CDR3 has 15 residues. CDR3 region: CASSSQRGVPQPQHF. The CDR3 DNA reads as TGTGCCAGCAGTAGCCAACGGGGAGTCCCTCAGCCCCAGCATTTT.

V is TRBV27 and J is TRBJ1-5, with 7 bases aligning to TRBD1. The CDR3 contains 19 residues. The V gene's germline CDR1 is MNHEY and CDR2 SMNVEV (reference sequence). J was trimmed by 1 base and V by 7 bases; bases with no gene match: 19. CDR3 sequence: CASTPPRGRYLGSNQPQHF. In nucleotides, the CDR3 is TGTGCCAGCACCCCCCCAAGGGGGCGATACCTCGGAAGCAATCAGCCCCAGCATTTT.

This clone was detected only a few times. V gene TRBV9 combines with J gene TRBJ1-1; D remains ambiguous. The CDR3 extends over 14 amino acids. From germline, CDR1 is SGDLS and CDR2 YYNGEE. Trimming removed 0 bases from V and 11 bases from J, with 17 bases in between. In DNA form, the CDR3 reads TGTGCCAGCAGCGTAGGCTACGGGCAGACGGTGGCTTTCTTT. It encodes CASSVGYGQTVAFF.

CDR3 region: CASSSTLGTYTYEQYF. The CDR3 DNA reads as TGTGCCAGCAGCTCTACTCTCGGGACTTACACTTACGAGCAGTACTTC. The V gene is TRBV7-7, the J gene TRBJ2-7; maybe TRBD2 (6 bases). V lost 4 bases and J 4 bases, leaving 20 bases between the germline ends. CDR3 size: 16 residues. Germline CDR1 SSHAT, CDR2 FNYEAQ (reference sequence).

The CDR3 sequence is CASSSKRGELPDTQYF. For the CDR3, the DNA is TGTGCCAGCAGCTCCAAGCGGGGGGAGTTGCCAGATACGCAGTATTTT. The genes are TRBV7-3 and TRBJ2-3; 9 bases agree with TRBD2. The germline V gene encodes CDR1 SGHTA and CDR2 FQGTGA. CDR3 length: 16 residues. V lost 4 bases and J lost 4; bases outside the gene matches: 9.

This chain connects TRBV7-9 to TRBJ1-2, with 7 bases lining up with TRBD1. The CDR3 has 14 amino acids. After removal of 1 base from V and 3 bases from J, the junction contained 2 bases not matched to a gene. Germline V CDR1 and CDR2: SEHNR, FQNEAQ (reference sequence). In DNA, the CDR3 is TGTGCCAGCAGCTTAGAGACAGGGTACTATGGCTACACCTTC. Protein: CASSLETGYYGYTF.

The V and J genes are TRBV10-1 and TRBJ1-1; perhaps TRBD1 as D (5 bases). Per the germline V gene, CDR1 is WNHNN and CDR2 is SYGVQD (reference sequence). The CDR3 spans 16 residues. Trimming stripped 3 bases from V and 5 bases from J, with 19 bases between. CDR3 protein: CASSDSMTDSRTEAFF. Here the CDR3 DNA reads TGCGCCAGCAGTGACTCCATGACAGACTCCCGGACTGAAGCTTTCTTT.

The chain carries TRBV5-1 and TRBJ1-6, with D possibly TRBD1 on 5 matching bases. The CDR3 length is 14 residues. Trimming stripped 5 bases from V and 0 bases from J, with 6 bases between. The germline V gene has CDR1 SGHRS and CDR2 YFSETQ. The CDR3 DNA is TGCGCCAGCAGTCAGGGCTCCTATAATTCACCCCTCCACTTT. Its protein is CASSQGSYNSPLHF.

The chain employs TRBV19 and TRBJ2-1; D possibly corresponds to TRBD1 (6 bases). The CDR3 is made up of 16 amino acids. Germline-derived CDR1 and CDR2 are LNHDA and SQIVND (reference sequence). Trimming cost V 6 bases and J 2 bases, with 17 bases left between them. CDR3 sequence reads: CASRDIHRAPYNEQFF. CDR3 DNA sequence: TGTGCCAGTAGAGACATCCACAGGGCCCCCTACAATGAGCAGTTCTTC.

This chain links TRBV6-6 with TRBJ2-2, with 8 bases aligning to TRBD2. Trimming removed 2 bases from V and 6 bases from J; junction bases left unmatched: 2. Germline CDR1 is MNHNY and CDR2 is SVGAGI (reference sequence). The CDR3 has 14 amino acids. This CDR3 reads CASSYGAGAGELFF. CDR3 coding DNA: TGTGCCAGCAGTTACGGAGCGGGGGCCGGGGAGCTGTTTTTT.

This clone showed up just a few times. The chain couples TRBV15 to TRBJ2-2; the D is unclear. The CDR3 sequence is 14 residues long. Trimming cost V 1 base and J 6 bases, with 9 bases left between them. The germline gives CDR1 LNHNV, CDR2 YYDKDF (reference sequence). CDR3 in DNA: TGTGCCACCAGCAGAGCCCGTGAAGCCGGGGAGCTGTTTTTT. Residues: CATSRAREAGELFF.

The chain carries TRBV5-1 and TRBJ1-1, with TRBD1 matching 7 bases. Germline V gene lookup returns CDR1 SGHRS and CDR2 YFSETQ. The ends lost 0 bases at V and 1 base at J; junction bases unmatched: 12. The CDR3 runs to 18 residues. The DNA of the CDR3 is TGCGCCAGCAGCTTGGATTCCGCCCGGGACAGCAAGAACACTGAAGCTTTCTTT. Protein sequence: CASSLDSARDSKNTEAFF.

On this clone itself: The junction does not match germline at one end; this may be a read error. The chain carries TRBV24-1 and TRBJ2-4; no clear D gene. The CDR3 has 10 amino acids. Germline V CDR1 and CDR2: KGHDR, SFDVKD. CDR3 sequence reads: CPRRLDIQYF. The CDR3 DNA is TGCCCCCGGCGACTTGACATTCAGTACTTC.

The CDR3 loop is CASTVARAGPYEQYF. CDR3 nucleotide sequence: TGTGCCAGCACCGTAGCTCGAGCGGGACCCTACGAGCAGTACTTC. The chain employs TRBV6-5 and TRBJ2-7; 7 nucleotides agree with TRBD2. Germline assignment: CDR1 MNHEY and CDR2 SVGAGI. The CDR3 is 15 amino acids. J lost 2 bases, V lost 7 bases, and 11 bases had no gene match.

CDR3 nucleotide sequence: TGCGCCAGCAGCTTGGCCCCTAAACGGACTAGCGGGGGGGCCGAGGAGACCCAGTACTTC. Residues: CASSLAPKRTSGGAEETQYF. The chain couples TRBV5-1 to TRBJ2-5, with 15 bases identical to TRBD2. V shed 0 bases, J shed 5 bases, and the junction held 14 bases outside the gene matches. CDR3 length: 20 amino acids. Germline V gene lookup returns CDR1 SGHRS and CDR2 YFSETQ.

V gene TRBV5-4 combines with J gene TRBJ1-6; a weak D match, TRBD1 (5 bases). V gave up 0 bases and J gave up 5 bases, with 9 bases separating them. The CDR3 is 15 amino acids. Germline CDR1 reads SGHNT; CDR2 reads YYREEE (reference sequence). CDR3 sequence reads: CASSLGGPNNSPLHF. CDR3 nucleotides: TGTGCCAGCAGCTTGGGGGGACCTAATAATTCACCCCTCCACTTT.

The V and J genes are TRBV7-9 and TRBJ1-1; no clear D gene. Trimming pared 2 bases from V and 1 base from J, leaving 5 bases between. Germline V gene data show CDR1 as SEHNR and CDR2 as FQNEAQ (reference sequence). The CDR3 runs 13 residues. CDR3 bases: TGTGCCAGCAGCTTATTTGAGAACACTGAAGCTTTCTTT. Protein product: CASSLFENTEAFF.

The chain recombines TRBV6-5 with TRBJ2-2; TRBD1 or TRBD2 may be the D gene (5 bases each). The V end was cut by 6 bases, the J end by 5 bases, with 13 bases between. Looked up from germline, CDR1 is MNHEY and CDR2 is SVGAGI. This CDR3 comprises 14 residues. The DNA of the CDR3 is TGTGCCAGCAGGGCGAGGGACCGGACCGGGGAGCTGTTTTTT. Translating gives CASRARDRTGELFF.

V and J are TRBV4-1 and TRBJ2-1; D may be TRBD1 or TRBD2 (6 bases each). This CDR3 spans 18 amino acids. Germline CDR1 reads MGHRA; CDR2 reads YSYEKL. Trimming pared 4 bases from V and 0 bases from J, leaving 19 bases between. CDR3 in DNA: TGCGCCAGCAGCCGGTCGGGGGCACTAGGGAGCTCCTACAATGAGCAGTTCTTC. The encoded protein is CASSRSGALGSSYNEQFF.